This T cell receptor beta chain was profiled in a study of cytomegalovirus exposure and HLA in healthy donors. Across the study: Unique TCR beta sequences numbering approximately 100 million came from 190 million or so T cells in an earlier analysis. Overall study findings and caveats: Reports described diagnosis of cytomegalovirus status by the classifier as highly specific and sensitive. A later analysis appeared to link common viral pathogens to several of the most significant clusters.

About this clone: Its antigen remains unknown.

Primers: 60 Vbeta forward and 13 Jbeta reverse. Using immunoSEQ multiplex PCR, the repertoire was profiled, and TCRdb retains in-frame clones only, with some absent. The sample yields roughly 150,000 clones, over 75% seen once. This CDR3 comprises 16 residues. The germline V gene encodes CDR1 SNHLY and CDR2 FYNNEI. The ends lost 2 bases at V and 1 base at J; junction bases unmatched: 4. This sequence originates from a man under 40 in good health and CMV-seropositive. Input material: PBMCs. The chain carries TRBV2 and TRBJ2-7; 11 bases match TRBD2. CDR3 DNA: TGTGCCAGCAGTGAACCGACTAGCGGGAAGTCCTACGAGCAGTACTTC. Its translation: CASSEPTSGKSYEQYF.